This T cell receptor beta chain was identified during a study of blood T cells in healthy people across ages. Study overall: When template switching was applied, about one barcoded beta molecule was captured per two T cells. Study results and caveats: Donor CMV infection status was unknown, possibly confounding age-related changes in expanded clonotypes. PBMC samples, being unsorted, prevented any conclusive comparison of naive and antigen-experienced cells. Total diversity from one million sequenced T cells was likely underestimated.

A second PCR, run for about 7 to 11 cycles, used a sample-barcoded 5' primer plus a J-beta primer mix. TCRdb passed the 5' RACE reads through MiXCR, listing each CDR3 protein once. The profile shows 1,100,000 or so distinct CDR3 sequences, 40% to 55% of them singletons. In the case of this clonotype: Its antigen remains unidentified.

The source of this sequence is a woman in her fifties or sixties in good health. The sequenced sample was blood.

The CDR3: CASRQGKGEQFF. In DNA form, the CDR3 reads TGTGCCAGCAGACAGGGAAAGGGTGAGCAGTTCTTC. The genes are TRBV28 and TRBJ2-1, with a possible D match to TRBD1 (6 bases). V was cut by 6 bases and J by 9 bases, with 12 bases left in between. CDR3 length: 12 residues. Germline loops: CDR1 MDHEN, CDR2 SYDVKM.